What follows are 21 T cell receptor beta chains derived from one specimen sequenced in a study of cytomegalovirus exposure and HLA in healthy donors. A multiplex PCR was run with 60 Vbeta primers and 13 Jbeta primers. Here immunoSEQ multiplex PCR was the method, and the copy in TCRdb shows in-frame clones only, minus some. Of about 96,000 clones listed, approximately 75% were seen once; the top ten hold 2.5% to 3.5%. The sample comprised PBMCs. These receptors were collected from a female donor in good health and CMV-seropositive.

The chain is built from TRBV13 and TRBJ1-5, with 12 nucleotides matching TRBD1. Germline V gives CDR1 PRHDT, CDR2 FYEKMQ (reference sequence). The V segment lost 2 bases and the J segment 6 bases; nucleotides outside the gene matches: 5. The CDR3 consists of 16 residues. The CDR3 sequence is CASSLRGTGGGQPQHF. The CDR3, as DNA: TGTGCCAGCAGCTTAAGGGGGACAGGGGGCGGTCAGCCCCAGCATTTT.

The rearrangement links TRBV28 to TRBJ2-6; D uncertain. Trimming removed 3 bases from V and 4 bases from J, with 13 bases in between. Germline V gives CDR1 MDHEN, CDR2 SYDVKM. This CDR3 comprises 16 residues. This chain's CDR3 is CASSFLAVQGANVLTF. CDR3 DNA sequence: TGTGCCAGCAGTTTCCTGGCAGTTCAGGGGGCCAACGTCCTGACTTTC.

This clone was recorded only once. This chain uses TRBV29-1 with TRBJ2-1, with 7 bases lining up with TRBD1. CDR3 length: 12 amino acids. Germline V lookup: CDR1 SQVTM, CDR2 ANQGSEA. Trimming took 0 bases from V and 8 from J; bases not matched to a gene: 1. The CDR3 nucleotides read TGCAGCGTTGAAGAAGGGGGCCATGAGCAGTTCTTC. Protein: CSVEEGGHEQFF.

The rearrangement joins TRBV11-3 to TRBJ2-3; perhaps TRBD2 as D (6 bases). Germline loops: CDR1 SGHNT, CDR2 YENEEA. This CDR3 contains 14 residues. Trimming shortened V by 5 bases and J by 2 bases, and 11 bases separated the two germline ends. CDR3 in amino acids: CASSGGIPTDTQYF. In DNA, the CDR3 is TGTGCCAGCAGCGGAGGGATCCCCACAGATACGCAGTATTTT.

The J gene is TRBJ2-1, the V gene TRBV25-1, with 7 bases lining up with TRBD2. This CDR3 comprises 13 residues. CDR1 and CDR2 from the germline V gene are MGHDK and SYGVNS. The CDR3 DNA follows: TGTGCTAGTGGGGGTCCAACCGGGGGGAAGCAGTTCTTC. Translated, it gives CASGGPTGGKQFF. Based on the CDR3 plus reference TRBV25-1 and TRBJ2-1, the full variable domain is EADIYQTPRYLVIGTGKKITLECSQTMGHDKMYWYQQDPGMELHLIHYSYGVNSTEKGDLSSESTVSRIRTEHFPLTLESARPSHTSQYLCASGGPTGGKQFFGPGTRLTVL.

The gene calls are TRBV6-1 and TRBJ2-7; tentative D call: TRBD2 (5 bases). V was clipped by 4 bases and J by 5 bases, with 12 bases between them. The CDR3 spans 13 residues. Germline lookup yields CDR1 MNHNS and CDR2 SASEGT. The CDR3 region is CASSVPGRDEQYF. In DNA, the CDR3 is TGTGCCAGCAGTGTTCCGGGAAGGGACGAGCAGTACTTC.

This clone was seen more than once but under ten times. As DNA, the CDR3 is TGTGCCAGCAGTTACAGAGCGGGGGCCTCAAATGAGCAGTTCTTC. This encodes CASSYRAGASNEQFF. The chain couples TRBV6-5 to TRBJ2-1; TRBD2 aligns across 8 bases. V was clipped by 2 bases and J by 7 bases; unmatched bases: 7. CDR3 size: 15 residues. Looked up from germline, CDR1 is MNHEY and CDR2 is SVGAGI.

CDR3 loop: CASSFGGAEEQYF. DNA of the CDR3: TGCGCCAGCAGCTTCGGAGGGGCCGAAGAGCAGTACTTC. V is TRBV5-1 and J is TRBJ2-7, with D perhaps matching TRBD2 (6 bases). CDR1 and CDR2 from the germline V gene are SGHRS and YFSETQ. The CDR3 sequence is 13 residues long. V lost 2 bases and J 7 bases, leaving 13 bases between the germline ends.

The V gene is TRBV11-1, the J gene TRBJ2-7, with a possible D match to TRBD2 (5 bases). Germline V gene lookup returns CDR1 SGHAT and CDR2 FQDESV (reference sequence). V was cut by 2 bases and J by 6 bases, with 8 bases left in between. This CDR3 contains 12 residues. CDR3 protein: CASSLRGGEQYF. The CDR3 DNA is TGTGCCAGCAGCTTACGGGGTGGCGAGCAGTACTTC.

This clone was detected a few times. The chain is built from TRBV4-3 and TRBJ2-1, with D perhaps matching TRBD2 (5 bases). This CDR3 comprises 13 residues. Germline CDR1 is LGHNA and CDR2 is YSLEER. V was pared by 1 base and J by 9 bases, with 10 bases between. CDR3 sequence reads: CASSQGGVGEQFF. The DNA of the CDR3 is TGCGCCAGCAGCCAAGGGGGAGTGGGTGAGCAGTTCTTC.

This chain connects TRBV7-9 to TRBJ1-2; possible D gene TRBD1, 6 bases. Germline V CDR1 and CDR2: SEHNR, FQNEAQ (reference sequence). V lost 1 base and J lost 11, with 20 bases in between. The CDR3 loop spans 15 amino acids. CDR3 residues: CASSLEAGYLGGYTF. The CDR3 nucleotides read TGTGCCAGCAGCTTAGAAGCAGGATACCTAGGGGGATACACCTTC.

This chain connects TRBV28 to TRBJ1-5, with TRBD1 identical over 10 bases. CDR3 size: 12 residues. V gave up 9 bases and J gave up 5 bases; unmatched junction bases: 1. Germline V gives CDR1 MDHEN, CDR2 SYDVKM. This CDR3 is CASGQGDQPQHF. The DNA for the CDR3 is TGTGCCAGTGGACAGGGGGATCAGCCCCAGCATTTT.

V and J are TRBV19 and TRBJ1-5; tentative D call: TRBD1 (5 bases). V lost 0 bases to trimming and J lost 9 bases, with 9 bases between them. The CDR3 consists of 13 residues. The germline CDR1 and CDR2 sequences are LNHDA and SQIVND (reference sequence). In DNA, the CDR3 is TGTGCCAGTAGTATAGATCTTGACAGGCCCCAGCATTTT. Its translation: CASSIDLDRPQHF.

Remarks on this clone: At one end, the junction sequence differs from germline, possibly due to a read error. This rearrangement joins TRBV7-7 to TRBJ2-1; no clear D. There are 16 residues in the CDR3. Germline assignment: CDR1 SSHAT and CDR2 FNYEAQ (reference sequence). CDR3 protein: CASSSEVGLPSDEQFF. The CDR3 coding sequence is TGTGCTAGCAGCTCCGAGGTTGGCCTTCCTTCGGATGAGCAGTTCTTC.

This clone is a singleton in its sample. The V gene is TRBV5-6, the J gene TRBJ2-7; D unresolved. Trimming took 4 bases from V and 4 from J, leaving 12 bases between them. CDR3 length: 13 residues. Germline V CDR1 and CDR2: SGHDT, YYEEEE. The CDR3 sequence: CASSVGDTYEQYF. The CDR3 region has the DNA TGTGCCAGCAGCGTAGGAGATACTTACGAGCAGTACTTC.

The rearrangement links TRBV29-1 to TRBJ2-2; 9 bases fit TRBD1. The CDR3 is 13 residues long. V lost 7 bases and J lost 5; bases outside the gene matches: 5. Germline CDR1 is SQVTM and CDR2 is ANQGSEA. The CDR3 nucleotides read TGCAGCGGGACAGGGGAGGGAACCGGGGAGCTGTTTTTT. Protein product: CSGTGEGTGELFF.

The CDR3 loop reads CASSEAEEGETQYF. CDR3 in DNA: TGTGCCAGCAGTGAAGCGGAGGAGGGGGAGACCCAGTACTTC. The chain recombines TRBV2 with TRBJ2-5; D may be TRBD2 (6 bases). The germline V gene encodes CDR1 SNHLY and CDR2 FYNNEI. V was pared by 0 bases and J by 5 bases, with 10 bases between. The CDR3 totals 14 residues.

The rearrangement joins TRBV4-2 to TRBJ1-4, with a possible D match to TRBD1 (5 bases). CDR3 length equals 15 residues. The V gene's germline CDR1 is LGHNA and CDR2 YNFKEQ. V was clipped by 0 bases and J by 8 bases, with 13 bases between them. The CDR3 protein is CASSQDSAGQEKLFF. In nucleotides, the CDR3 is TGTGCCAGCAGCCAAGATTCGGCAGGGCAGGAAAAACTGTTTTTT.

The chain has TRBV4-3 and TRBJ1-2; D not certain. This CDR3 spans 15 amino acids. Germline V lookup: CDR1 LGHNA, CDR2 YSLEER. Trimming removed 0 bases from V and 8 bases from J, with 16 bases in between. The CDR3 bases are TGCGCCAGCAGCCAAGATCTTATGGCGGTTTACGGCTACACCTTC. Residues: CASSQDLMAVYGYTF.

The chain is built from TRBV23-1 and TRBJ1-2; 8 nucleotides agree with TRBD1. TRBV23-1 has ORF status, its function being uncertain. J was trimmed by 3 bases and V by 0 bases; bases with no gene match: 3. This CDR3 has 15 residues. This chain's CDR3 is CASSQSPTGDYGYTF. The CDR3 bases are TGCGCCAGCAGTCAATCGCCGACAGGGGACTATGGCTACACCTTC.

This chain uses TRBV5-6 with TRBJ2-7; a weak D match, TRBD1 (6 bases). The CDR3 contains 11 residues. Germline CDR1 reads SGHDT; CDR2 reads YYEEEE. V lost 2 bases and J 11 bases, leaving 11 bases between the germline ends. The CDR3 sequence: CASSFQGQEYF. CDR3 nucleotides: TGTGCCAGCAGCTTTCAGGGACAAGAGTACTTC.